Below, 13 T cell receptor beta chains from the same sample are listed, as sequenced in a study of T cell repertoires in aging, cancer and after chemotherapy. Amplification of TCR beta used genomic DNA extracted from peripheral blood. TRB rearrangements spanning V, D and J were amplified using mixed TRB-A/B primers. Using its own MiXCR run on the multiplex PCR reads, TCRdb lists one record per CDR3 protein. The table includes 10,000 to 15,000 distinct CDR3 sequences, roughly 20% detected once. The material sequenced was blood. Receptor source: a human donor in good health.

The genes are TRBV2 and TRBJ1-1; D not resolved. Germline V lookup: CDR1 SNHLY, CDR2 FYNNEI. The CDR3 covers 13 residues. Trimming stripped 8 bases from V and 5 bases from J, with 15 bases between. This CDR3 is CASRSERGTEAFF. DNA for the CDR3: TGTGCCAGCCGGAGTGAACGAGGGACTGAAGCTTTCTTT.

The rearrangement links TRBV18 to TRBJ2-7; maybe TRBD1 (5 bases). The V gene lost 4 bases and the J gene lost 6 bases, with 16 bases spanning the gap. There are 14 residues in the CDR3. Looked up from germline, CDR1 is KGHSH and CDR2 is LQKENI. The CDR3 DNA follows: TGTGCCAGCTCACTCACCGAAACAGGCTCCGAGCAGTACTTC. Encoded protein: CASSLTETGSEQYF.

The CDR3 nucleotides are TGTGCCAGCAGCTTCGGGGGAACGGGGGAGCTGTTTTTT. Residues: CASSFGGTGELFF. The genes are TRBV7-3 and TRBJ2-2; tentatively, D is TRBD2 (6 bases). This CDR3 spans 13 amino acids. V was clipped by 3 bases and J by 8 bases, with 10 bases between them. Germline lookup yields CDR1 SGHTA and CDR2 FQGTGA.

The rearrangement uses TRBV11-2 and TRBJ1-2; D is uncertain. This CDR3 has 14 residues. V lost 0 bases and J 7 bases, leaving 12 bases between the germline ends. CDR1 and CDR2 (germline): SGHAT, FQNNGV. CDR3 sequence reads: CASSLDLSSGGYTF. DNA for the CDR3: TGTGCCAGCAGCTTAGATCTTTCGTCGGGTGGCTACACCTTC. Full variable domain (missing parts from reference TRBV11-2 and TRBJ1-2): EAGVAQSPRYKIIEKRQSVAFWCNPISGHATLYWYQQILGQGPKLLIQFQNNGVVDDSQLPKDRFSAERLKGVDSTLKIQPAKLEDSAVYLCASSLDLSSGGYTFGSGTRLTVV.

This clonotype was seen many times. This CDR3 reads CASSLPPRTGPGELFF. CDR3 sequence (DNA): TGTGCCAGCAGCTTGCCCCCAAGGACAGGGCCCGGGGAGCTGTTTTTT. This chain connects TRBV5-4 to TRBJ2-2; 8 nucleotides agree with TRBD1. The junction had 8 bases not matched to a gene; V was cut back by 1 base and J by 6 bases. The CDR3 runs 16 residues. Germline CDR1 is SGHNT and CDR2 is YYREEE (reference sequence).

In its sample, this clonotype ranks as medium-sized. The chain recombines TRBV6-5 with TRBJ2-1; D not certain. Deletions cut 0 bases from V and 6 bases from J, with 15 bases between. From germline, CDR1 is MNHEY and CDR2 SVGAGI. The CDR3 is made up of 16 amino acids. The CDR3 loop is CASSYSDQVVGNEQFF. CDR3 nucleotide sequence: TGTGCCAGCAGTTACTCGGACCAGGTTGTAGGCAATGAGCAGTTCTTC.

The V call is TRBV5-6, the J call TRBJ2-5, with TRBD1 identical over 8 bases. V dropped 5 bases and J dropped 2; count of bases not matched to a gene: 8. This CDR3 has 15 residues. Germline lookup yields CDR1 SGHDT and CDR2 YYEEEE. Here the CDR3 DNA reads TGTGCCAGCAGTTCGGACAGGGCCTTACAAGAGACCCAGTACTTC. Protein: CASSSDRALQETQYF.

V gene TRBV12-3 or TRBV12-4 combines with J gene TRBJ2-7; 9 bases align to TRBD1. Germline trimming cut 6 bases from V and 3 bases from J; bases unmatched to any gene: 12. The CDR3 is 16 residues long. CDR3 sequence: CASSAAKRTGDYEQYF. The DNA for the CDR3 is TGTGCCAGCAGCGCAGCCAAACGGACAGGGGACTACGAGCAGTACTTC.

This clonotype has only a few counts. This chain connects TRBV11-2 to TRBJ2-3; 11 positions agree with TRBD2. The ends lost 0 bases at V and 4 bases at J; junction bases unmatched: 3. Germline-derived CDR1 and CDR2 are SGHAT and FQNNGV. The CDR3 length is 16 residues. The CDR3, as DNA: TGTGCCAGCAGCTTAGATCATAGCGGGGGGGCAGATACGCAGTATTTT. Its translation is CASSLDHSGGADTQYF.

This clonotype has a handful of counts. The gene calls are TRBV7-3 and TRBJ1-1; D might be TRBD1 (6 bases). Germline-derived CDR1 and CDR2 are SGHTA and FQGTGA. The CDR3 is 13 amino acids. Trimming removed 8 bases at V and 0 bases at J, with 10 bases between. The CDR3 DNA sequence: TGTGCCAGCGGACAGTTCATGAACACTGAAGCTTTCTTT. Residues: CASGQFMNTEAFF.

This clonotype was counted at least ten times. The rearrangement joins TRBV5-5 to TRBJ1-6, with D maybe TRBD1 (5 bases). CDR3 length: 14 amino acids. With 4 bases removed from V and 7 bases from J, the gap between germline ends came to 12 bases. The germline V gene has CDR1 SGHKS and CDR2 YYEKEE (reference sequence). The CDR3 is CASSPGTANSPLHF. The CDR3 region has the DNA TGTGCCAGCAGCCCCGGGACGGCCAATTCACCCCTCCACTTT.

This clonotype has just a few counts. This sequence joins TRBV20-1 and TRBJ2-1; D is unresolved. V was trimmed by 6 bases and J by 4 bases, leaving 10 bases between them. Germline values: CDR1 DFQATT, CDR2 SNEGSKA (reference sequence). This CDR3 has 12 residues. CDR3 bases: TGCAGTGCGAAAAAAGGGTACAATGAGCAGTTCTTC. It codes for CSAKKGYNEQFF.

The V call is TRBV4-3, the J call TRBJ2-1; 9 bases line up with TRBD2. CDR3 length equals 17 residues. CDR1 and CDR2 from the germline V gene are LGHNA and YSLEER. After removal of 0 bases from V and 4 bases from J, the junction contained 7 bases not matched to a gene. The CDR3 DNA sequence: TGCGCCAGCAGCCAAGATTGGCTAGCGGGGAATTACAATGAGCAGTTCTTC. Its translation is CASSQDWLAGNYNEQFF.